This passage covers 23 T cell receptor beta chains from one sample sequenced in a study of tumor and adjacent non-tumor tissue in lung cancer. The template was RNA from unsorted bulk tissue. Three rounds of nested PCR, following a modified ARM-PCR protocol, produced the TCRbeta library. TCRdb re-called the multiplex PCR reads with MiXCR, one entry per CDR3 protein. This repertoire shows 200,000 to 250,000 distinct CDR3 sequences, less than 80% found once; its top ten account for less than 25%. Sequenced: lung tumor tissue. The receptors come from a man aged 55-75 years with non-small cell lung cancer.

Worth noting for this clonotype: Because the CDR3 is missing its conserved closing phenylalanine or tryptophan, this is likely a read error. The genes are TRBV4-1 and TRBJ2-6, with a possible D match to TRBD1 (5 bases). The germline gives CDR1 MGHRA, CDR2 YSYEKL. The CDR3 runs to 18 residues. The CDR3 reads CASSQEGTGRSGAYVLTL. As DNA, the CDR3 is TGCGCCAGCAGCCAAGAAGGTACGGGCCGCTCTGGGGCCTACGTCCTGACTCTC.

The V and J genes are TRBV7-6 and TRBJ2-7; D not certain. Germline assignment: CDR1 SGHVS and CDR2 FNYEAQ. This CDR3 has 13 residues. The germline V and J ends were trimmed by 3 bases and 2 bases, with 8 bases remaining between them. The CDR3 loop is CASSLGIAYEQYF. The CDR3 DNA follows: TGTGCCAGCAGCTTGGGGATCGCCTACGAGCAGTACTTC.

The rearrangement uses TRBV28 and TRBJ1-4, with D uncertain. V lost 8 bases to trimming and J lost 8 bases, with 6 bases between them. CDR1 and CDR2 (germline): MDHEN, SYDVKM. The CDR3 is 10 residues long. CDR3 protein: CASLSEKLFF. The CDR3 nucleotides are TGTGCCAGCCTATCGGAAAAACTGTTTTTT. Variable domain in full (rest from reference TRBV28 and TRBJ1-4): DVKVTQSSRYLVKRTGEKVFLECVQDMDHENMFWYRQDPGLGLRLIYFSYDVKMKEKGDIPEGYSVSREKKERFSLILESASTNQTSMYLCASLSEKLFFGSGTQLSVL.

This clonotype was seen more than once but under ten times. The chain joins TRBV11-2 to TRBJ2-2; TRBD2 agrees at 8 bases. This CDR3 has 15 residues. CDR1 SGHAT and CDR2 FQNNGV come from the germline V gene. Germline trimming cut 5 bases from V and 7 bases from J; bases unmatched to any gene: 9. In nucleotides, the CDR3 is TGTGCCAGCAGCCGGGACGGGAGGGCCGGCGGGGAGCTGTTTTTT. The encoded protein is CASSRDGRAGGELFF.

With regard to this clonotype: A much larger clone differs by one base, so this may be a read error. The chain joins TRBV29-1 to TRBJ2-5; 8 nucleotides match TRBD1. The CDR3 consists of 13 residues. Germline loops: CDR1 SQVTM, CDR2 ANQGSEA. The CDR3 loop is CSVEQGAGETKYF. In DNA, the CDR3 is TGCAGCGTTGAACAGGGGGCAGGGGAGACCAAGTACTTC.

This clonotype was observed once. V and J are TRBV4-1 and TRBJ1-1; possible D gene TRBD1, 6 bases. V lost 4 bases to trimming and J lost 5 bases, with 14 bases between them. Germline lookup yields CDR1 MGHRA and CDR2 YSYEKL. This CDR3 comprises 14 residues. CDR3 DNA sequence: TGCGCCAGCAGCCGAGACAGGATAGGAACTGAAGCTTTCTTT. Translating gives CASSRDRIGTEAFF.

Turning to this clonotype: A much bigger clone sits one base away, suggesting this may be a read error. The chain employs TRBV20-1 and TRBJ1-1, with 11 bases identical to TRBD1. This CDR3 has 17 residues. In germline, CDR1 is DFQATT, CDR2 SNEGSKA (reference sequence). The DNA for the CDR3 is TGCAGTACTAGAGTTCCTGGACAGGGGGCGGGGAACACTGAAGCTTTCTTT. Residues: CSTRVPGQGAGNTEAFF.

The chain is built from TRBV12-3 or TRBV12-4 and TRBJ2-7, with D possibly being TRBD2 (5 bases). The V end was cut by 6 bases, the J end by 5 bases, with 20 bases between. The CDR3 runs to 15 residues. CDR3: CASSAPGEGNNEQYF. CDR3 sequence (DNA): TGTGCCAGCAGCGCGCCCGGAGAGGGAAACAACGAGCAGTACTTC.

Points on this clonotype: Sequence at one end of the junction differs from germline and may be a read error. J is TRBJ1-6 and V is TRBV20-1, with D tentatively TRBD1 (5 bases). Germline V gene lookup returns CDR1 DFQATT and CDR2 SNEGSKA (reference sequence). The CDR3 consists of 13 residues. DNA of the CDR3: TGCAGTGCCACCTTGATTGGGGCTTCACCACTCCACTTT. This gives the protein CSATLIGASPLHF.

V and J are TRBV7-9 and TRBJ2-5, with D possibly TRBD2 on 6 matching bases. Germline V lookup: CDR1 SEHNR, CDR2 FQNEAQ (reference sequence). Between the trimmed V and J ends, which lost 4 bases and 3 bases, there was a span of 12 bases. This CDR3 region has 14 residues. As DNA, the CDR3 is TGTGCCAGCAGCTGGTGGGGACTCAAAGAGACCCAGTACTTC. It is translated as CASSWWGLKETQYF.

Turning to this clonotype: This may come from a read error, since a much larger clone is one base off. This chain connects TRBV6-2 or TRBV6-3 to TRBJ2-7; D possibly corresponds to TRBD2 (5 bases). Germline V gene lookup returns CDR1 MNHEY and CDR2 SVGEGT. Trimming left V 0 bases short and J 4 bases short, with 16 bases between. The CDR3 consists of 16 residues. This CDR3 is CASSYSLATILYEQYF. Written as DNA, the CDR3 is TGTGCCAGCAGTTACTCCCTCGCGACTATCCTATACGAGCAGTACTTC.

This clonotype was observed at least ten times. The genes are TRBV20-1 and TRBJ2-3; 7 bases line up with TRBD2. The germline V gene has CDR1 DFQATT and CDR2 SNEGSKA (reference sequence). This CDR3 comprises 15 residues. V lost 1 base and J lost 4; bases outside the gene matches: 8. CDR3 loop: CSARGGSAGADTQYF. As DNA, the CDR3 is TGCAGTGCTAGAGGGGGGTCGGCGGGGGCAGATACGCAGTATTTT.

As to this clonotype: One end of the junction fails to match germline, which may point to a read error. The V and J genes are TRBV20-1 and TRBJ1-2, with 9 bases lining up with TRBD1. CDR1 DFQATT and CDR2 SNEGSKA come from the germline V gene (reference sequence). The CDR3 has 13 residues. This CDR3 is CSTGQGPVYGYTF. DNA of the CDR3: TGCAGTACCGGACAGGGGCCCGTCTATGGTTACACCTTC.

In its sample, this clonotype was seen a few times. A much larger clone lies one base from this, so it may be a read error. The chain recombines TRBV28 with TRBJ2-5; 12 bases fit TRBD2. This CDR3 is built from 17 residues. Germline-derived CDR1 and CDR2 are MDHEN and SYDVKM. The CDR3 sequence: CARSSSSSSGGAETQYF. The CDR3 nucleotides are TGTGCCAGGAGTTCCTCTTCCTCTAGCGGGGGGGCCGAGACCCAGTACTTC.

Comment on this clonotype: With a much larger clone just one base away, this may be a read error. J is TRBJ1-4 and V is TRBV4-1; D remains ambiguous. The CDR3 has 15 residues. Germline loops: CDR1 MGHRA, CDR2 YSYEKL. The CDR3 DNA follows: TGCGCCATCAGCCAAGACCCAACCGGAGATGAAAAACTGTTTTTT. Its protein product is CAISQDPTGDEKLFF.

Regarding this clonotype: Possible read error: a much larger clone is one base away. The V gene is TRBV20-1, the J gene TRBJ2-5; D is unresolved. The CDR3 contains 14 residues. From germline, CDR1 is DFQATT and CDR2 SNEGSKA (reference sequence). With 3 bases removed from V and 0 bases from J, the gap between germline ends came to 11 bases. The CDR3 region has the DNA TGCAGTGCTAGGGTGCTCCATTACCAAGAGACCCAGTACTTC. Its protein product is CSARVLHYQETQYF.

A few counts support this clonotype. J is TRBJ2-5 and V is TRBV12-3 or TRBV12-4; 13 bases line up with TRBD2. This CDR3 contains 16 residues. The ends lost 6 bases at V and 5 bases at J; junction bases unmatched: 9. The CDR3, as DNA: TGTGCCAGCAGAAAATCCGGGACTAGCGGGGCCGAGACCCAGTACTTC. Its translation is CASRKSGTSGAETQYF.

This sequence joins TRBV28 and TRBJ2-7; 7 bases line up with TRBD2. V lost 8 bases and J lost 7; bases outside the gene matches: 17. From germline, CDR1 is MDHEN and CDR2 SYDVKM. The CDR3 is 15 amino acids. CDR3 sequence (DNA): TGTGCCAGCCGATACAGCGGGAACCGCCCGCGAGAGCAGTACTTC. Protein: CASRYSGNRPREQYF.

In regard to this clonotype: With a much larger clone just one base away, this may be a read error. The rearrangement uses TRBV10-2 and TRBJ2-7; TRBD1 might be the D (6 bases). Germline V gives CDR1 WSHSY, CDR2 SAAADI. CDR3 length: 13 residues. CDR3 loop: CTSSREGVSEQYF. The CDR3 DNA is TGCACCAGCAGCCGCGAGGGGGTTTCCGAGCAGTACTTC.

With respect to this clonotype: Sequence at one end of the junction differs from germline and may be a read error. CDR3: CASSSVPKDRPSRANVLTF. The DNA for the CDR3 is TGTGCCAGCAGTTCAGTTCCAAAGGACAGGCCCTCTAGGGCCAACGTCTTGACTTTC. This chain links TRBV11-2 with TRBJ2-6, with 7 bases identical to TRBD1. The CDR3 is 19 residues long. The germline CDR1 and CDR2 sequences are SGHAT and FQNNGV.

A note on this clonotype: A single base separates this from a much larger clone, so it may be a read error. The chain couples TRBV11-3 to TRBJ2-3; TRBD2 matches at 9 bases. CDR3 length: 15 residues. Trimming cost V 5 bases and J 2 bases; bases outside gene matches: 5. Per the germline V gene, CDR1 is SGHNT and CDR2 is YENEEA. The CDR3, as DNA: TGTGCCAGCAGCCTTAGCGGGGGCAACACAGATACGCAGTATTTT. This encodes CASSLSGGNTDTQYF.

The chain combines TRBV5-6 with TRBJ2-7; D is tentatively TRBD1 or TRBD2 (5 bases each). This CDR3 spans 15 amino acids. Germline-derived CDR1 and CDR2 are SGHDT and YYEEEE. V was cut by 0 bases and J by 5 bases, with 15 bases left in between. CDR3 amino acids: CASSLVPGSGNEQYF. The CDR3 DNA reads TGTGCCAGCAGCTTGGTACCAGGGAGCGGTAACGAGCAGTACTTC.

Comment on this clonotype: Its ends do not fully match the called genes, so a read error is possible. The chain combines TRBV11-2 with TRBJ2-3; no clear D gene. CDR1 and CDR2 (germline): SGHAT, FQNNGV. This CDR3 is built from 13 residues. DNA of the CDR3: TGTGCCAACAGCTTATACGGAACAGATATGCAGTATTTT. Translated: CANSLYGTDMQYF.